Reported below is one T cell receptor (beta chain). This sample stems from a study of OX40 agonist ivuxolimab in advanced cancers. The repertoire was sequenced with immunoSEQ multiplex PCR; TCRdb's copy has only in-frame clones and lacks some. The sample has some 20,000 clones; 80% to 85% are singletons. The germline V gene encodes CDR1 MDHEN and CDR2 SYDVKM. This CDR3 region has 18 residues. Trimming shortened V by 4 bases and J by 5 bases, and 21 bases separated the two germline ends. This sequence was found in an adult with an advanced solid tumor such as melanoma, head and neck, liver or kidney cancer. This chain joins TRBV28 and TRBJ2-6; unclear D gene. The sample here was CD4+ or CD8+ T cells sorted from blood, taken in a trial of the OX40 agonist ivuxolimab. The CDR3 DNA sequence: TGTGCCAGCAGTTCGTTACGCCTTACACAAAGTCGGGCCAACGTCCTGACTTTC. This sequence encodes CASSSLRLTQSRANVLTF.